The rows below give T cell receptor beta chains drawn from one sample of a study of T cells after yellow fever vaccination. TCRdb ran MiXCR on the 5' RACE reads and lists one entry per CDR3 protein. Found here are some 500,000 distinct CDR3 sequences, 13% of them singletons; the top ten hold 11% to 15%. The input for sequencing was PBMCs, taken on the day of the yellow fever booster vaccination. All receptors derive from a man aged 25-45 years who received the YFV17D yellow fever vaccine. The CDR3 runs from the conserved cysteine through the conserved F or W. The order of the fields is V gene, J gene, CDR3 protein.

v_call: TRBV20-1
j_call: TRBJ2-2
cdr3_aa: CSAGAGGSTGELFF

v_call: TRBV5-1
j_call: TRBJ1-1
cdr3_aa: CASSDQRTVNTEAFF

v_call: TRBV11-2
j_call: TRBJ2-7
cdr3_aa: CASSSDYEQYF

v_call: TRBV20-1
j_call: TRBJ2-1
cdr3_aa: CSARDQGQDDGLFF

v_call: TRBV6-5
j_call: TRBJ2-2
cdr3_aa: CASSYYGGNTGELFF

v_call: TRBV29-1
j_call: TRBJ2-1
cdr3_aa: CSVEWTGLYNEQFF

v_call: TRBV29-1
j_call: TRBJ2-1
cdr3_aa: CRDNEQFF

v_call: TRBV28
j_call: TRBJ2-7
cdr3_aa: CASSSSGPRVQYF

v_call: TRBV7-2
j_call: TRBJ2-7
cdr3_aa: CASSILSGRVYEQYF

v_call: TRBV11-3
j_call: TRBJ2-1
cdr3_aa: CASSLDRSSGSYNEQFF

v_call: TRBV12-3/TRBV12-4
j_call: TRBJ2-5
cdr3_aa: CASSSSKRGRETQYF

v_call: TRBV24-1
j_call: TRBJ1-1
cdr3_aa: CATSSDTGTEAFF

v_call: TRBV28
j_call: TRBJ2-1
cdr3_aa: CASRAPNSYNEQFF